This T cell receptor beta chain appears in the sequencing data of a study of blood T cell repertoires in COVID-19. Patients of the Seattle cohort, enrolled during active infection, were followed longitudinally. Original analysis: By means of reference gene primer amplification, nucleated cell counts were estimated. TCRdb's table, derived via immunoSEQ multiplex PCR, lists solely in-frame clones and lacks some. V and J calls and clone size are copied from that table; D and trimming were computed from the DNA. The sample records roughly 340,000 clones, 85% to 90% being singletons. Germline CDR1 reads SGHNT; CDR2 reads YENEEA. The ends lost 6 bases at V and 10 bases at J; junction bases unmatched: 10. The CDR3 has 13 amino acids. In this sample, this clone turned up a few times.

This chain connects TRBV11-3 to TRBJ1-1, with 8 bases matching TRBD1. This receptor was taken from a woman between 45 and 65 years old with COVID-19, enrolled during active disease. The material sequenced was peripheral blood. The CDR3 nucleotides read TGTGCCAGCAGTCAAAGACAGGGGTGGGGAGCTTTCTTT. Protein: CASSQRQGWGAFF.